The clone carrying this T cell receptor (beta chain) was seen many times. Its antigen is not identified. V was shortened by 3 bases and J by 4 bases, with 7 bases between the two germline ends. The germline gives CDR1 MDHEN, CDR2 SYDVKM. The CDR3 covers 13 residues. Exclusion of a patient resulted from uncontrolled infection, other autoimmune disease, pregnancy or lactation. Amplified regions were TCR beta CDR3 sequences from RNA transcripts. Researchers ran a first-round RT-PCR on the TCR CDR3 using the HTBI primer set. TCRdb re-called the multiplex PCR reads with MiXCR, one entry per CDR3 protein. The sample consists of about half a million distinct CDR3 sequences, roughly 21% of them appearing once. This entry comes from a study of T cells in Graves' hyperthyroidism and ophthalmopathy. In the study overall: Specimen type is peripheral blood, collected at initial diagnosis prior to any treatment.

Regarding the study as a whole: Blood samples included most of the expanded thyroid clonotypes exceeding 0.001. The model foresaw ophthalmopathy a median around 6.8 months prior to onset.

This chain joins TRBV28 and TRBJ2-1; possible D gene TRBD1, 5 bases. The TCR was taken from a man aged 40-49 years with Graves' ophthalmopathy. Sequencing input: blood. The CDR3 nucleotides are TGTGCCAGCAGTTTGACAGCTTACAATGAGCAGTTCTTC. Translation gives CASSLTAYNEQFF.